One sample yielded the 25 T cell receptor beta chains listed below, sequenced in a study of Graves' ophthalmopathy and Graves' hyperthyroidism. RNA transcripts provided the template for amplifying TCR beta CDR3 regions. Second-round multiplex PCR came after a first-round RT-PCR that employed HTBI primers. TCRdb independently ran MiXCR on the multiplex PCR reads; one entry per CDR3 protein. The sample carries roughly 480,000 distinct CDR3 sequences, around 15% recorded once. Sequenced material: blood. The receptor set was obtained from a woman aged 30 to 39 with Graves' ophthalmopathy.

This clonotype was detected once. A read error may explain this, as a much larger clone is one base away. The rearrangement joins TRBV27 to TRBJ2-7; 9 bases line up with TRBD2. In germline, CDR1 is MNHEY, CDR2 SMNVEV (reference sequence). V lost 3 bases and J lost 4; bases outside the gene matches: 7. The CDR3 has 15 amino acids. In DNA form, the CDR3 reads TGTGCCAGCAGTTTTAGCGCTAGCGGGGTATACGAGCAGTACGTC. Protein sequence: CASSFSASGVYEQYV.

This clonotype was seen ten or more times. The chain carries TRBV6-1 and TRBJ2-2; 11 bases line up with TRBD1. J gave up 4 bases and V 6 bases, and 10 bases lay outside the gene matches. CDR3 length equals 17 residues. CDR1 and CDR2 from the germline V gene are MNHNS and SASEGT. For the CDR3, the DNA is TGTGCCAGCAGCCCCTTTATGGGGACAGGGGGCACCGGGGAGCTGTTTTTT. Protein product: CASSPFMGTGGTGELFF.

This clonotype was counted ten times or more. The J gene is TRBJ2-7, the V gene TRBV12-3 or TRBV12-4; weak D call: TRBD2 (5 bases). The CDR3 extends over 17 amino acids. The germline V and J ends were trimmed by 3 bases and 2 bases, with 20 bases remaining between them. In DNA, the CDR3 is TGTGCCAGCAGTTTCCGGGGAGTTGAGAGGTCGACCTACGAGCAGTACTTC. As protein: CASSFRGVERSTYEQYF.

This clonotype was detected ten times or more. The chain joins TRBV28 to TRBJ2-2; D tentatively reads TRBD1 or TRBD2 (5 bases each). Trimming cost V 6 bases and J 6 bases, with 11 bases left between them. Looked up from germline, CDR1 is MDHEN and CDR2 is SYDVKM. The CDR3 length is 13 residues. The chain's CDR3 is CASRTTGAGELFF. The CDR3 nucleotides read TGTGCCAGCAGGACTACAGGTGCCGGGGAGCTGTTTTTT.

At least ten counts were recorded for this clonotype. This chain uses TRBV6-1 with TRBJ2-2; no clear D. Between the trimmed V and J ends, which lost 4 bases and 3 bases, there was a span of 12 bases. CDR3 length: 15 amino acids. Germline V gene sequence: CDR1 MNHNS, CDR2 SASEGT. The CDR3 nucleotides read TGTGCCAGCAGTGCCGGGCGTTCGGACACCGGGGAGCTGTTTTTT. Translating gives CASSAGRSDTGELFF.

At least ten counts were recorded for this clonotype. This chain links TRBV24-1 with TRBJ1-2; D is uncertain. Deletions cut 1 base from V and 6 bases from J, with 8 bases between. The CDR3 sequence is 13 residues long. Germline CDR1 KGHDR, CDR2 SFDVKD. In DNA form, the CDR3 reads TGTGCCACCAGTGATTTAGGCTATCATGGCTACACCTTC. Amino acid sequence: CATSDLGYHGYTF.

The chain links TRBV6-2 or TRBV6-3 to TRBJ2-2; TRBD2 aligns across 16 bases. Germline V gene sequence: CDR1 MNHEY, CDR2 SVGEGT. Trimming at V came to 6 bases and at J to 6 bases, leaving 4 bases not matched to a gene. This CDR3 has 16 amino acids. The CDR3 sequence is CASRPGTSGRAGELFF. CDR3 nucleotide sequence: TGTGCCAGCAGACCCGGGACTAGCGGGAGGGCCGGGGAGCTGTTTTTT.

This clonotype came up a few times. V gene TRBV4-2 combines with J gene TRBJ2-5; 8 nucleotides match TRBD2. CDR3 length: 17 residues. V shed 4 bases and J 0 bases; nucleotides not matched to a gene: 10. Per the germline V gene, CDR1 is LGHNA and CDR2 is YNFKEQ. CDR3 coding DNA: TGTGCCAGCAGCCCCCGCGGGCGGGAGGCGTACCAAGAGACCCAGTACTTC. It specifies CASSPRGREAYQETQYF.

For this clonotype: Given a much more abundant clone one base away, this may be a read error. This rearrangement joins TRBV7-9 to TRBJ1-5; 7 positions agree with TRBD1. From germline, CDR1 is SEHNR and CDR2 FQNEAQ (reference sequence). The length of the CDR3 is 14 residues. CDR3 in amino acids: CVSTRQGSNQPQHF. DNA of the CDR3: TGTGTCAGCACCAGACAGGGAAGCAATCAGCCCCAGCATTTT.

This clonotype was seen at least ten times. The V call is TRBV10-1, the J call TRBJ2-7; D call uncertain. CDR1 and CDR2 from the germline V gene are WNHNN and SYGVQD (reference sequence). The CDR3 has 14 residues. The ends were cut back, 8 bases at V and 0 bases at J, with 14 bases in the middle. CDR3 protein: CASAPGRSSYEQYF. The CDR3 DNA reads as TGCGCCAGCGCCCCAGGCCGCAGCTCCTACGAGCAGTACTTC.

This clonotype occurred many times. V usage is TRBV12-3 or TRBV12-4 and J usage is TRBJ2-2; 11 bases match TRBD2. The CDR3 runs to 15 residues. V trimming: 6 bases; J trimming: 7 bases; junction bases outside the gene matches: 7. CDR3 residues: CASRIAGGPGGELFF. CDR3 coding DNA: TGTGCCAGCAGGATAGCGGGAGGGCCTGGCGGGGAGCTGTTTTTT.

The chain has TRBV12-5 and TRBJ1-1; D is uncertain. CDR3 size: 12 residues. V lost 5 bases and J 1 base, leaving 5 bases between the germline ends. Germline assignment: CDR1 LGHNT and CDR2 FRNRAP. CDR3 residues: CASGIGNTEAFF. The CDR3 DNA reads TGTGCTAGTGGTATTGGGAACACTGAAGCTTTCTTT.

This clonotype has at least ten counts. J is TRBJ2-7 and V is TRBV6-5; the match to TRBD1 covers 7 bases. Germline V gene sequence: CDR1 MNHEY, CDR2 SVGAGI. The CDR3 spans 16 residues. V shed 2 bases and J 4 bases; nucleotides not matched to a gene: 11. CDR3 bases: TGTGCCAGCAGTTACATTGGGGGACAGCCCAAATACGAGCAGTACTTC. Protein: CASSYIGGQPKYEQYF.

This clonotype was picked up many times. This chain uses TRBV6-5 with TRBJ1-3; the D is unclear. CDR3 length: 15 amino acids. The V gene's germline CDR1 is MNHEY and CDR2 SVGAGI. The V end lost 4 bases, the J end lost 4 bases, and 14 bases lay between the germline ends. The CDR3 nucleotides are TGTGCCAGCAGTTCGAAGCCAGACTCGGGAAACACCATATATTTT. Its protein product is CASSSKPDSGNTIYF.

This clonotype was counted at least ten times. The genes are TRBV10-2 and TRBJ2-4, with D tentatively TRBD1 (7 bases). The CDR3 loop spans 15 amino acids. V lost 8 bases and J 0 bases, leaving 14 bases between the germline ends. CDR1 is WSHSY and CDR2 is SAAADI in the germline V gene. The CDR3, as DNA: TGCGCCAGCCGGGGGACAGATCTAGCCAAAAACATTCAGTACTTC. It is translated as CASRGTDLAKNIQYF.

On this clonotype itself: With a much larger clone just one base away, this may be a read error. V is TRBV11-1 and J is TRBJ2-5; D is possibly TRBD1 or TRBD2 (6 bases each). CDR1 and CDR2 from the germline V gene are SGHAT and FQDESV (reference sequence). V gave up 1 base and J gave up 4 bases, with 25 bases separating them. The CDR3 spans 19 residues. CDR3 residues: CASSLVAGGGTATRETQYF. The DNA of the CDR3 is TGTGCCAGCAGCTTAGTGGCTGGGGGCGGGACTGCCACGAGAGAGACCCAGTACTTC. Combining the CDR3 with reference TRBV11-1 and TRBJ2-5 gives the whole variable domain EAEVAQSPRYKITEKSQAVAFWCDPISGHATLYWYRQILGQGPELLVQFQDESVVDDSQLPKDRFSAERLKGVDSTLKIQPAELGDSAMYLCASSLVAGGGTATRETQYFGPGTRLLVL.

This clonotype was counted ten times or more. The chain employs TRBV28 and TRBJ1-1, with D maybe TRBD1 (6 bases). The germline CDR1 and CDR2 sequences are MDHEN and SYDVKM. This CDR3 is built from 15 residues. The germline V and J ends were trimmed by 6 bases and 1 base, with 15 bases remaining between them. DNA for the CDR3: TGTGCCAGCAGCCCCCCGGGACACGAGAACACTGAAGCTTTCTTT. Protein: CASSPPGHENTEAFF.

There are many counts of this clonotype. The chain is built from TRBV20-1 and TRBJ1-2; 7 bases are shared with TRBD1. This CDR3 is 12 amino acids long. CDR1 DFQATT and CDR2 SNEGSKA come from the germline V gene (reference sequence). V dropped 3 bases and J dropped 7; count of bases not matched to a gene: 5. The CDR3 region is CSASTGVGGYTF. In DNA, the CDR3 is TGCAGTGCTAGCACAGGGGTCGGTGGCTACACCTTC.

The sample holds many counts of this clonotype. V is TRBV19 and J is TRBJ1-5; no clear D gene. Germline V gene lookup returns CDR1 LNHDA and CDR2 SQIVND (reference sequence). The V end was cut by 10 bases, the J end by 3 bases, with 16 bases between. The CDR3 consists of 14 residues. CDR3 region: CATGREFFNQPQHF. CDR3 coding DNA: TGTGCCACTGGGAGGGAGTTCTTCAATCAGCCCCAGCATTTT.

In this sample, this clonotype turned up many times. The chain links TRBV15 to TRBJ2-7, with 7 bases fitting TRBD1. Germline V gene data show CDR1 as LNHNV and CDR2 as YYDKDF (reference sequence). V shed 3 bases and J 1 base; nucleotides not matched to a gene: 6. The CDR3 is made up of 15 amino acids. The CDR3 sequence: CATSSGQAVSYEQYF. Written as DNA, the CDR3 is TGTGCCACCAGCAGCGGACAGGCCGTTTCCTACGAGCAGTACTTC. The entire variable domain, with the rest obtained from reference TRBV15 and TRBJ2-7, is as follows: DAMVIQNPRYQVTQFGKPVTLSCSQTLNHNVMYWYQQKSSQAPKLLFHYYDKDFNNEADTPDNFQSRRPNTSFCFLDIRSPGLGDTAMYLCATSSGQAVSYEQYFGPGTRLTVT.

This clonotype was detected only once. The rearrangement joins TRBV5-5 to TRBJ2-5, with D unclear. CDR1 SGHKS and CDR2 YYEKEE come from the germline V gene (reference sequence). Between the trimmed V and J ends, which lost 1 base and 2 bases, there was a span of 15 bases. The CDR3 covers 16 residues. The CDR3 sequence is CASSLTREFLQETQYF. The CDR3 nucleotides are TGTGCCAGCAGCTTGACAAGAGAATTTCTTCAAGAGACCCAGTACTTC.

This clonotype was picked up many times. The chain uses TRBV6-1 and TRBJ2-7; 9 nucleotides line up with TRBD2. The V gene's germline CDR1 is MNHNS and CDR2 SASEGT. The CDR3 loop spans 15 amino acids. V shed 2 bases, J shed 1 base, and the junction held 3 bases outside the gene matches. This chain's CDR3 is CASSEFLAGSYEQYF. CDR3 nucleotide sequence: TGTGCCAGCAGTGAATTTCTAGCGGGATCCTACGAGCAGTACTTC.

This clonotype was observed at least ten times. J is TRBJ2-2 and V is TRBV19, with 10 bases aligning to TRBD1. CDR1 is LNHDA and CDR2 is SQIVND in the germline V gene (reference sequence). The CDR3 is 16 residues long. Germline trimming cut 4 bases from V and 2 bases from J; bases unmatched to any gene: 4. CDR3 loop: CASSRRTGGNTGELFF. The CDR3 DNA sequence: TGTGCCAGTAGTAGGAGGACAGGGGGTAACACCGGGGAGCTGTTTTTT.

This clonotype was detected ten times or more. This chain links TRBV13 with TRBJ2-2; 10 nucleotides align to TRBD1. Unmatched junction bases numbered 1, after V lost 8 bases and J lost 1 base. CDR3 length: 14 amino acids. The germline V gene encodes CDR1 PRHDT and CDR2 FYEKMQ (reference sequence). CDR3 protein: CASGTGENTGELFF. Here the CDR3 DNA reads TGTGCCAGCGGGACAGGGGAGAACACCGGGGAGCTGTTTTTT.

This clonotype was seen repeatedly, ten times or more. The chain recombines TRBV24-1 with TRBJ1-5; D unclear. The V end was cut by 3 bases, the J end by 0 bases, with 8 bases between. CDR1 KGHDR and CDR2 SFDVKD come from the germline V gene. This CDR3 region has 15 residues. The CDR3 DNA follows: TGTGCCACCAGTGATCCGTTGTATAGCAATCAGCCCCAGCATTTT. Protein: CATSDPLYSNQPQHF.